Presented here are 10 T cell receptor beta chains from one specimen sequenced in a study of blood T cells in healthy people across ages (dated by TCRdb to the mid-2010s). The library relied on 5' RACE. Sequencing took place on an Illumina HiSeq 2500. A second roughly 7 to 11 cycle PCR used a sample-barcoded 5' primer and a J-beta primer mix. The public sequencing data were trimmed at Q25 with fastp and processed into clonotypes with MiXCR by TCRdb, which kept only in-frame beta chains. Entries that share a CDR3 protein sequence are merged under the most common genes and DNA. Here the sample has some 1.1 million distinct CDR3 sequences; more than 30% occur a single time. Clones ranked in the top ten supply around 12% of the sample. The sample was blood. The source of these receptors is a young man in good health.

The sample holds a few counts of this clonotype. The chain combines TRBV25-1 with TRBJ1-2; D ambiguous. Germline V gives CDR1 MGHDK, CDR2 SYGVNS. V lost 1 base and J lost 3, with 9 bases in between. The CDR3 runs 14 residues. CDR3 in amino acids: CASSESGRYYGYTF. The CDR3 DNA sequence: TGTGCCAGCAGTGAATCGGGCAGGTACTATGGCTACACCTTC.

This clonotype was picked up a small number of times. V gene TRBV20-1 combines with J gene TRBJ1-1, with D tentatively TRBD1 (6 bases). The CDR3 length is 13 residues. Germline values: CDR1 DFQATT, CDR2 SNEGSKA (reference sequence). Trimming removed 1 base from V and 6 bases from J, with 12 bases in between. The DNA of the CDR3 is TGCAGTGCTAGAGGGACAGCAAGCGCTGAAGCTTTCTTT. Protein sequence: CSARGTASAEAFF.

This clonotype was counted once. The chain joins TRBV20-1 to TRBJ1-1; D ambiguous. The CDR3 covers 17 residues. CDR1 DFQATT and CDR2 SNEGSKA come from the germline V gene (reference sequence). The ends were cut back, 0 bases at V and 1 base at J, with 18 bases in the middle. CDR3 sequence (DNA): TGCAGTGCTAGAGACTATGAGTTGGACTCTCAGAACACTGAAGCTTTCTTT. Protein: CSARDYELDSQNTEAFF.

The rearrangement uses TRBV6-2 or TRBV6-3 and TRBJ1-1; weak D call: TRBD1 (5 bases). This CDR3 contains 16 residues. With 6 bases removed from V and 0 bases from J, the gap between germline ends came to 17 bases. Per germline, CDR1 MNHEY and CDR2 SVGEGT. The CDR3 here is CASSWPAGGLNTEAFF. CDR3 DNA sequence: TGTGCCAGCAGCTGGCCCGCCGGGGGTTTGAACACTGAAGCTTTCTTT.

The chain uses TRBV7-2 and TRBJ2-3; D gene ambiguous. CDR1 is SGHTA and CDR2 is FQGNSA in the germline V gene. The CDR3 is made up of 17 amino acids. The ends were cut back, 5 bases at V and 0 bases at J, with 18 bases in the middle. CDR3 bases: TGTGCCAGCAGCGACCGGACGGTAGACCTTAGCACAGATACGCAGTATTTT. This codes for CASSDRTVDLSTDTQYF.

The rearrangement links TRBV20-1 to TRBJ1-5; 7 bases agree with TRBD1. The CDR3 loop spans 17 amino acids. J lost 6 bases, V lost 5 bases, and 19 bases had no gene match. Germline CDR1 is DFQATT and CDR2 is SNEGSKA (reference sequence). The CDR3 here is CSAGDTSWDRARQPQHF. The CDR3 coding sequence is TGCAGTGCTGGGGATACTTCCTGGGACAGAGCACGTCAGCCCCAGCATTTT.

This clonotype came up a few times. The chain combines TRBV4-3 with TRBJ1-1; D gene unclear. Germline-derived CDR1 and CDR2 are LGHNA and YSLEER. This CDR3 contains 15 residues. The V end was cut by 1 base, the J end by 1 base, with 10 bases between. The CDR3 spells CASSQAALSNTEAFF. The CDR3 bases are TGCGCCAGCAGCCAAGCGGCCCTTTCGAACACTGAAGCTTTCTTT.

The rearrangement joins TRBV7-2 to TRBJ2-5; 10 positions agree with TRBD2. J was trimmed by 4 bases and V by 0 bases; bases with no gene match: 5. Germline V CDR1 and CDR2: SGHTA, FQGNSA. The CDR3 extends over 16 amino acids. The CDR3 DNA follows: TGTGCCAGCAGCTTAGCGTTAGGACTAGCGGCAGAGACCCAGTACTTC. It encodes CASSLALGLAAETQYF.

The chain recombines TRBV4-3 with TRBJ2-3; 7 bases fit TRBD1. Trimming removed 0 bases from V and 4 bases from J; junction bases left unmatched: 10. The germline V gene has CDR1 LGHNA and CDR2 YSLEER. There are 17 residues in the CDR3. The CDR3 DNA reads TGCGCCAGCAGCCAAGATCTCCCAGGGGGTGGCGCAGATACGCAGTATTTT. As protein: CASSQDLPGGGADTQYF.

The chain joins TRBV9 to TRBJ1-6, with D hard to call. V gave up 0 bases and J gave up 0 bases, with 10 bases separating them. In germline, CDR1 is SGDLS, CDR2 YYNGEE. The CDR3 consists of 17 residues. The CDR3 coding sequence is TGTGCCAGCAGCGTAGGCGGACCGAGCTCCTATAATTCACCCCTCCACTTT. Amino acid sequence: CASSVGGPSSYNSPLHF.